Listed below are T cell receptor beta chains from one sample, sequenced in a study of CD8 T cells in Susac syndrome. TCRdb re-analysed the immunoSEQ multiplex PCR reads in MiXCR, keeping a single row per CDR3 protein. The sample holds roughly 60,000 distinct CDR3 sequences, approximately 92% seen once. Sequencing was performed on CD8+ T cells from PBMCs. The receptors were sampled from a human donor in good health. CDR3s include the opening cysteine and the closing phenylalanine or tryptophan. A D gene is named only where the DNA matches it firmly. Clone size is shown for a subset of rows, as once, few, many or a class of expanded clone.

J,size,V,D,CDR3,DNA
TRBJ2-4,once,TRBV29-1,.,CSVEVRKNIQYF,TGCAGCGTTGAAGTTCGGAAAAACATTCAGTACTTC
TRBJ2-5,.,TRBV6-6,.,CATMIGGEVGETQYF,TGTGCCACCATGATAGGGGGGGAAGTAGGGGAGACCCAGTACTTC
TRBJ1-2,.,TRBV5-4,TRBD1,CASSLTGQEAIPNYGYTF,TGTGCCAGCAGCCTGACAGGACAGGAGGCTATACCTAACTATGGCTACACCTTC
TRBJ2-5,.,TRBV12-3/TRBV12-4,TRBD2,CASSSPLAGDVETQYF,TGTGCCAGCAGCTCCCCCCTAGCGGGGGACGTGGAGACCCAGTACTTC
TRBJ1-1,.,TRBV30,.,CAWTRNTEAFF,TGTGCCTGGACCAGAAACACTGAAGCTTTCTTT
TRBJ1-2,.,TRBV21-1,.,CASKGTESPYGYTF,TGTGCCAGCAAGGGGACAGAGAGTCCCTATGGCTACACCTTC
TRBJ1-2,.,TRBV29-1,.,CSVVGATALGYTF,TGCAGCGTTGTGGGGGCGACGGCCCTGGGCTACACCTTC
TRBJ2-1,.,TRBV5-1,.,CASSLMTESDEQFF,TGCGCCAGCAGCTTGATGACCGAGAGCGATGAGCAGTTCTTC
TRBJ2-5,.,TRBV23-1,TRBD1,CASSQRDRGQLETQYF,TGCGCCAGCAGTCAAAGGGACAGGGGGCAGTTGGAGACCCAGTACTTC
TRBJ2-7,.,TRBV20-1,TRBD1,CSASPQGAYEQYF,TGCAGTGCTAGTCCGCAGGGGGCCTACGAGCAGTACTTC
TRBJ2-7,.,TRBV7-9,TRBD1,CASSTAGTGRYEQYF,TGTGCCAGCAGCACTGCCGGGACAGGGCGATACGAGCAGTACTTC
TRBJ2-1,once,TRBV20-1,.,CSAVEPTEYDEQFF,TGCAGTGCCGTAGAGCCCACAGAGTACGATGAGCAGTTCTTC
TRBJ2-7,.,TRBV18,TRBD1,CASSPMKGQGSYEQYF,TGTGCCAGCTCACCAATGAAGGGACAGGGATCCTACGAGCAGTACTTC
TRBJ2-1,.,TRBV4-3,TRBD2,CASSQGGGEYNEQFF,TGCGCCAGCAGCCAAGGCGGGGGAGAGTACAATGAGCAGTTCTTC
TRBJ2-7,.,TRBV6-6,.,CASSYAGLTYEQYF,TGTGCCAGCAGTTACGCGGGACTTACCTACGAGCAGTACTTC
TRBJ2-5,.,TRBV2,TRBD2,CASSGSLAGARETQYF,TGTGCCAGCAGTGGTTCGCTAGCGGGGGCGAGGGAGACCCAGTACTTC
TRBJ2-7,.,TRBV4-2,TRBD2,CASSRAGNEQYF,TGTGCCAGCAGCCGAGCGGGGAACGAGCAGTACTTC
TRBJ1-1,.,TRBV6-5,TRBD1,CASSYLGQGDEAFF,TGTGCCAGCAGTTACTTGGGACAGGGGGATGAAGCTTTCTTT
TRBJ2-3,.,TRBV15,.,CATSRVPSEPTDTQYF,TGTGCCACCAGCAGAGTTCCCTCTGAACCGACAGATACGCAGTATTTT